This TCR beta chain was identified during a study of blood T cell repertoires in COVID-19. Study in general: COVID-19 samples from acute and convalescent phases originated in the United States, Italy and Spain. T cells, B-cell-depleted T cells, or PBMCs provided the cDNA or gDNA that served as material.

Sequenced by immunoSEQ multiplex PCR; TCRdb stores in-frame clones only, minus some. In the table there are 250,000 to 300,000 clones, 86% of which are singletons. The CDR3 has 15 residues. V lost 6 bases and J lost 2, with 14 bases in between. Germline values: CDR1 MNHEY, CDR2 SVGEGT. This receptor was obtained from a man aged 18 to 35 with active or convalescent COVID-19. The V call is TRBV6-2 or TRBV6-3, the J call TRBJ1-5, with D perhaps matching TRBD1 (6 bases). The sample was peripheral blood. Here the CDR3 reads CASSKQGDGNQPQHF. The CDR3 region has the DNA TGTGCCAGCAGCAAACAGGGTGATGGCAATCAGCCCCAGCATTTT.